This T cell receptor beta chain was documented in a study of T cell repertoires in aging, cancer and after chemotherapy. Across the whole study: Pre- and post-chemotherapy samples were paired from glioblastoma patients treated with temozolomide-based therapy.

Amplification of TCR beta used genomic DNA extracted from peripheral blood. The J segment lost 4 bases and the V segment lost 1 base, leaving 0 bases of the junction unmatched. The CDR3 spans 14 residues. CDR1 and CDR2 from the germline V gene are DFQATT and SNEGSKA (reference sequence). A mixed TRB-A/B primer pool amplified rearranged TRB by multiplex touch-down PCR. From the multiplex PCR reads, TCRdb called clonotypes with MiXCR, one entry per CDR3 protein. Here the sample spans several hundred distinct CDR3 sequences, roughly 72% being singletons. The sample taken for sequencing was blood. The receptor's source is a human donor with a solid tumor. The V and J genes are TRBV20-1 and TRBJ2-1, with 11 bases fitting TRBD2. In nucleotides, the CDR3 is TGCAGTGCTAGAGGACTAGCGGGGTACAATGAGCAGTTCTTC. Its translation: CSARGLAGYNEQFF.